These 19 T cell receptor beta chains originate from one sample sequenced in a study of blood T cell repertoires in COVID-19. Clones were read by immunoSEQ multiplex PCR, and TCRdb kept only the in-frame ones, dropping some. The sample has 150,000 to 200,000 clones, roughly 84% seen once; the top ten hold approximately 14%. The sequenced sample was peripheral blood. These TCRs come from a woman aged 70-85 years with COVID-19, enrolled during active disease.

This sequence joins TRBV6-5 and TRBJ2-4; 9 positions agree with TRBD1. Germline V gene sequence: CDR1 MNHEY, CDR2 SVGAGI. V gave up 5 bases and J gave up 5 bases; unmatched junction bases: 7. CDR3 length: 15 amino acids. The CDR3 sequence is CASSHGQGFQNIQYF. In DNA, the CDR3 is TGTGCCAGCAGTCACGGACAGGGGTTCCAAAACATTCAGTACTTC.

This chain connects TRBV5-1 to TRBJ2-1; D gene uncertain. Per the germline V gene, CDR1 is SGHRS and CDR2 is YFSETQ. The CDR3 totals 17 residues. V was cut by 1 base and J by 5 bases, with 19 bases left in between. This CDR3 reads CASSLTPLWQINNEQFF. For the CDR3, the DNA is TGCGCCAGCAGCTTGACCCCCCTTTGGCAGATTAACAATGAGCAGTTCTTC.

The V gene is TRBV7-2, the J gene TRBJ2-3; 9 bases match TRBD1. Germline V gene data show CDR1 as SGHTA and CDR2 as FQGNSA. J lost 3 bases, V lost 3 bases, and 4 bases had no gene match. The CDR3 length is 15 residues. The chain's CDR3 is CASSFTGGETDTQYF. Here the CDR3 DNA reads TGTGCCAGCAGCTTTACAGGGGGCGAGACAGATACGCAGTATTTT.

This clone has only one observation. The CDR3 region has the DNA TGTGCCAGCAGTTTGCCGGGGGGACAGGGCTCACCCCTCCACTTT. Its translation is CASSLPGGQGSPLHF. The rearrangement joins TRBV6-2 or TRBV6-3 to TRBJ1-6, with 9 bases matching TRBD1. Germline V gene lookup returns CDR1 MNHEY and CDR2 SVGEGT. CDR3 length: 15 residues. V trimming: 4 bases; J trimming: 10 bases; junction bases outside the gene matches: 8.

This rearrangement joins TRBV29-1 to TRBJ1-2; the D gene is possibly TRBD1 (5 bases). This CDR3 is 13 amino acids long. Germline V gives CDR1 SQVTM, CDR2 ANQGSEA. V was clipped by 3 bases and J by 0 bases, with 8 bases between them. The CDR3 nucleotides are TGCAGCGTTGAGCGACAGCCTAACTATGGCTACACCTTC. Amino acid sequence: CSVERQPNYGYTF.

This clone occurred once. V gene TRBV5-1 combines with J gene TRBJ2-5, with D unclear. The V and J ends lost 3 bases and 6 bases respectively, with 6 bases between them. There are 11 residues in the CDR3. CDR1 SGHRS and CDR2 YFSETQ come from the germline V gene. DNA for the CDR3: TGCGCCAGCAGCTCTTCCCAGACCCAGTACTTC. Protein sequence: CASSSSQTQYF.

This chain connects TRBV28 to TRBJ1-1; D remains ambiguous. The CDR3 contains 15 residues. Trimming shortened V by 1 base and J by 0 bases, and 9 bases separated the two germline ends. Per the germline V gene, CDR1 is MDHEN and CDR2 is SYDVKM. CDR3 sequence: CASSLSPGMNTEAFF. The CDR3 DNA follows: TGTGCCAGCAGTTTATCCCCAGGCATGAACACTGAAGCTTTCTTT.

This chain links TRBV28 with TRBJ2-1; 15 bases agree with TRBD2. Germline CDR1 reads MDHEN; CDR2 reads SYDVKM. The CDR3 has 16 amino acids. J was trimmed by 5 bases and V by 11 bases; bases with no gene match: 10. The CDR3 coding sequence is TGTGCCTCCGCGCGAGGACTAGCGGGGGGGCACAATGAGCAGTTCTTC. This encodes CASARGLAGGHNEQFF.

J is TRBJ1-1 and V is TRBV29-1; D is unclear. Germline CDR1 reads SQVTM; CDR2 reads ANQGSEA. This CDR3 contains 11 residues. Trimming left V 4 bases short and J 10 bases short, with 13 bases between. CDR3 sequence reads: CSVVMVSRAFF. Written as DNA, the CDR3 is TGCAGCGTTGTAATGGTCTCGAGAGCTTTCTTT.

The DNA for the CDR3 is TGTGCCAGTAGTCCGGGACAGGGGAGGGATCAGCCCCAGCATTTT. Its translation: CASSPGQGRDQPQHF. V is TRBV19 and J is TRBJ1-5; 10 nucleotides agree with TRBD1. V gave up 5 bases and J gave up 5 bases; unmatched junction bases: 6. This CDR3 has 15 amino acids. Germline CDR1 reads LNHDA; CDR2 reads SQIVND (reference sequence).

The chain has TRBV6-5 and TRBJ1-5; TRBD1 might be the D (6 bases). This CDR3 contains 15 residues. The V gene's germline CDR1 is MNHEY and CDR2 SVGAGI. V was trimmed by 6 bases and J by 3 bases, leaving 15 bases between them. CDR3 amino acids: CASSKGGQLNQPQHF. The CDR3 bases are TGTGCCAGCAGCAAGGGGGGGCAGCTCAATCAGCCCCAGCATTTT.

The V gene is TRBV30, the J gene TRBJ2-3, with D maybe TRBD1 (6 bases). V dropped 3 bases and J dropped 0 bases, with 16 bases sitting between them. Germline CDR1 is GTSNPN and CDR2 is SVGIG (reference sequence). The CDR3 length is 16 residues. CDR3 nucleotides: TGTGCCTGGAGGGGGGCTCCAAGGTACAGCACAGATACGCAGTATTTT. This sequence encodes CAWRGAPRYSTDTQYF. The full variable domain, with the rest looked up from reference TRBV30 and TRBJ2-3, is SQTIHQWPATLVQPVGSPLSLECTVEGTSNPNLYWYRQAAGRGLQLLFYSVGIGQISSEVPQNLSASRPQDRQFILSSKKLLLSDSGFYLCAWRGAPRYSTDTQYFGPGTRLTVL.

V is TRBV6-5 and J is TRBJ1-1, with D tentatively TRBD1 (6 bases). The CDR3 is made up of 12 amino acids. Per the germline V gene, CDR1 is MNHEY and CDR2 is SVGAGI. V was cut by 6 bases and J by 5 bases, with 10 bases left in between. The DNA of the CDR3 is TGTGCCAGCAGATTACAGGGAACTGAAGCTTTCTTT. Translated: CASRLQGTEAFF.

The V and J genes are TRBV29-1 and TRBJ2-2; D is possibly TRBD2 (5 bases). Trimming stripped 7 bases from V and 0 bases from J, with 12 bases between. CDR3 length: 14 residues. The germline gives CDR1 SQVTM, CDR2 ANQGSEA. CDR3 sequence reads: CSGGLAANTGELFF. CDR3 nucleotides: TGCAGCGGTGGACTGGCCGCGAACACCGGGGAGCTGTTTTTT.

The table lists this clone with a count of one. The gene calls are TRBV18 and TRBJ2-1; TRBD2 matches 8 bases. Losses at the gene ends were 6 bases for V and 4 bases for J; bases not matched to a gene: 8. Germline V gene lookup returns CDR1 KGHSH and CDR2 LQKENI. The CDR3 has 15 residues. The CDR3 coding sequence is TGTGCCAGCTCGTCCTCGGGGGGGGAGTACAATGAGCAGTTCTTC. Its protein is CASSSSGGEYNEQFF.

The chain has TRBV7-2 and TRBJ2-2; D gene ambiguous. This CDR3 is built from 16 residues. Trimming cost V 2 bases and J 2 bases, with 12 bases left between them. Germline values: CDR1 SGHTA, CDR2 FQGNSA. The CDR3, as DNA: TGTGCCAGCAGCTTACGCCGGAGCCGTAACACCGGGGAGCTGTTTTTT. Translation gives CASSLRRSRNTGELFF.

The chain joins TRBV2 to TRBJ2-7; D is undetermined. This CDR3 contains 13 residues. The V gene's germline CDR1 is SNHLY and CDR2 FYNNEI. V shed 5 bases and J shed 2 bases, with 10 bases lying between them. The CDR3 is CASSIDKTYEQYV. CDR3 nucleotide sequence: TGTGCCAGCAGTATCGACAAGACCTACGAGCAGTACGTC.

About this clone: This specimen includes other DNA sequences encoding the same CDR3. This chain uses TRBV5-1 with TRBJ1-2; 8 nucleotides align to TRBD1. The CDR3 consists of 13 residues. V shed 4 bases and J 6 bases; nucleotides not matched to a gene: 5. Per the germline V gene, CDR1 is SGHRS and CDR2 is YFSETQ. CDR3 coding DNA: TGCGCCAGCAGCCTAGGGACAGGCCATGGCTACACCTTC. It specifies CASSLGTGHGYTF.

Note on this clone: Germline is not matched at one junction end, which may reflect a read error. The chain joins TRBV6-5 to TRBJ1-2; D remains unclear. The length of the CDR3 is 13 residues. CDR1 is MNHEY, CDR2 SVGAGI, per germline. CDR3 amino acids: CASSYEGNYDYTF. Written as DNA, the CDR3 is TGTGCCAGCAGTTACGAGGGAAACTATGACTACACCTTC.